This T cell receptor (beta chain) was found in a study of blood T cells in healthy people across ages. At the level of the study: Template switching recovered approximately one barcoded beta molecule for every two T cells. The study, taken as a whole, reports: In long-lived donors, naive CD4+ cell counts and diversity exceeded those of aged donors.

Of note for this clonotype: Its antigen is not identified.

For the second PCR, which ran for 7 to 11 cycles, a sample-barcoded 5' primer and a J-beta primer mix were used. One entry per CDR3 protein, called by TCRdb with MiXCR from the 5' RACE reads. The sample carries roughly 800,000 distinct CDR3 sequences, 58% recorded once. Peripheral blood samples of roughly 9.9 milliliters were drawn from each donor. The TCR originated in a man under 40 in good health. Source material: blood.

CDR3: CASSQGGLVYEQYF. The CDR3 DNA is TGTGCCAGCAGCCAAGGGGGGTTGGTCTACGAGCAGTACTTC. V usage is TRBV7-2 and J usage is TRBJ2-4; D may correspond to TRBD1 or TRBD2 (6 bases each). The end of the DNA is better explained by TRBJ2-7, so the J call may be wrong. The CDR3 extends over 14 amino acids. Germline V gives CDR1 SGHTA, CDR2 FQGNSA.